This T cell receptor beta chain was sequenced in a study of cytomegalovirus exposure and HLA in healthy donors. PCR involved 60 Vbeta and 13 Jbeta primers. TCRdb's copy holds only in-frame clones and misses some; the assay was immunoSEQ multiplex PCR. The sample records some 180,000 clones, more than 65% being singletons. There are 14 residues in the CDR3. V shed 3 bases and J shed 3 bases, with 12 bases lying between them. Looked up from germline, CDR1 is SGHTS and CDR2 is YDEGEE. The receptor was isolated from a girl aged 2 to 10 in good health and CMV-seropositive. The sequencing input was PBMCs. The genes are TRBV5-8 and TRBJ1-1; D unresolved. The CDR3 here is CASSWYNGDTEAFF. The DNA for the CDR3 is TGTGCCAGCAGCTGGTACAACGGGGACACTGAAGCTTTCTTT.